This T cell receptor beta chain was retrieved from a study of cytomegalovirus exposure and HLA in healthy donors. Whole-study findings and limits: Several of the most significant clusters appeared, in a later analysis, to be linked to common viral pathogens.

CDR3 length equals 15 residues. The V and J ends lost 1 base and 6 bases respectively, with 13 bases between them. Germline CDR1 LNHNV, CDR2 YYDKDF (reference sequence). About this clone itself: Its antigen is not identified.

The study ran its PCR with 60 Vbeta and 13 Jbeta primers. TCRdb's table, derived via immunoSEQ multiplex PCR, lists solely in-frame clones and lacks some. There are 120,000 to 150,000 clones in the sample; about 84% occur only once, and less than 7.5% lies in the top ten. The gene calls are TRBV15 and TRBJ1-5; maybe TRBD1 (6 bases). The TCR sequence derives from a woman in her thirties or forties in good health and CMV-seropositive. The source material was PBMCs. DNA for the CDR3: TGTGCCACCAGCAGAGGACAGGTCCGGGGTCAGCCCCAGCATTTT. Protein sequence: CATSRGQVRGQPQHF.